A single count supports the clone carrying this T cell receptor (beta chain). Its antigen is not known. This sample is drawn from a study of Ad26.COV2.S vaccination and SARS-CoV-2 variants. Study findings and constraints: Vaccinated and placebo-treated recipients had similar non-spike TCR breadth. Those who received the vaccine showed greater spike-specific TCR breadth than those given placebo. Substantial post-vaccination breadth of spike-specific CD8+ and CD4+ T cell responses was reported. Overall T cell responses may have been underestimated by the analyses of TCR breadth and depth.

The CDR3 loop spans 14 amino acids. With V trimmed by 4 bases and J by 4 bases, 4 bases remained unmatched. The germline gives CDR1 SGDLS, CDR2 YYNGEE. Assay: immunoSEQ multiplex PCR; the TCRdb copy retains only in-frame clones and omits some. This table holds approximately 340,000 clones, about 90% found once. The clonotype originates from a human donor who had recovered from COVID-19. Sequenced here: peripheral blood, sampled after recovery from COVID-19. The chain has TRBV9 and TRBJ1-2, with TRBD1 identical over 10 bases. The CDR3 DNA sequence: TGTGCCAGCAGCTACCGGACAGGGGGCTATGGCTACACCTTC. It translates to CASSYRTGGYGYTF.